Following are 2 T cell receptor beta chains from one sample sequenced in a study of T cell responses to AZD1222 COVID-19 vaccine. Produced via immunoSEQ multiplex PCR; TCRdb's table is partial and in-frame only. The sample yields approximately 160,000 clones, 90% seen once. The specimen comprised peripheral blood, sampled on day 0 of AZD1222 vaccination. The receptors derive from an adult in good health.

The chain carries TRBV5-1 and TRBJ1-3; D call uncertain. V was cut by 0 bases and J by 4 bases, with 8 bases left in between. The CDR3 has 14 residues. Germline lookup yields CDR1 SGHRS and CDR2 YFSETQ. DNA for the CDR3: TGCGCCAGCAGCTTGGAGGCAGCAGGAAACACCATATATTTT. This translates into CASSLEAAGNTIYF. The whole variable domain, remainder taken from reference TRBV5-1 and TRBJ1-3, is KAGVTQTPRYLIKTRGQQVTLSCSPISGHRSVSWYQQTPGQGLQFLFEYFSETQRNKGNFPGRFSGRQFSNSRSEMNVSTLELGDSALYLCASSLEAAGNTIYFGEGSWLTVV.

This chain joins TRBV11-3 and TRBJ2-1, with TRBD2 as a possible D gene (6 bases). This CDR3 region has 15 residues. The germline V and J ends were trimmed by 5 bases and 6 bases, with 17 bases remaining between them. Germline V gene sequence: CDR1 SGHNT, CDR2 YENEEA. The CDR3 DNA follows: TGTGCCAGCAGCCAAGGCCAGCGGGCGGGCAATGAGCAGTTCTTC. Its protein product is CASSQGQRAGNEQFF.